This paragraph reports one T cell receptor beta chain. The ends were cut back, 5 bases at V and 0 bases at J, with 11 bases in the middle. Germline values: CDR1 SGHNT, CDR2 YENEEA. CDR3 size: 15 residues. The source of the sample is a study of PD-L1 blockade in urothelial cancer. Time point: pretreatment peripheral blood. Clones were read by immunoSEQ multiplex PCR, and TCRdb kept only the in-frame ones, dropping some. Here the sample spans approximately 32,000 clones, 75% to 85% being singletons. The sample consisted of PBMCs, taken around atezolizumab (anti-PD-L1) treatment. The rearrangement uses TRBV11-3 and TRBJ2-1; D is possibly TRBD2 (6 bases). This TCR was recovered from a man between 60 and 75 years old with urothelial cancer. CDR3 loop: CASSPGGPSYNEQFF. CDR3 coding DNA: TGTGCCAGCAGCCCCGGGGGACCCTCCTACAATGAGCAGTTCTTC.